This T cell receptor (beta chain) was captured in a study of T cells in Graves' hyperthyroidism and ophthalmopathy (dated by TCRdb to between 2018 and 2021). Study-wide context: Peripheral blood samples were taken at initial diagnosis, before any treatment was given. Thyroid tissue and blood T-cell repertoires from six Graves' hyperthyroidism patients were also compared in the study. To identify TCR V-J signatures that set the groups apart, the researchers used a discovery cohort of approximately 98 patients, made up of under 50 with Graves' ophthalmopathy and about 60 with stable Graves' hyperthyroidism. For training and testing, the 100 or so patients in the discovery cohort were randomly divided in a 7:3 ratio. After sampling, hyperthyroidism patients received methimazole starting at 30 mg daily, and ophthalmopathy patients received high-dose intravenous methylprednisolone. Prospective prediction of ophthalmopathy was tested in an independent validation cohort of 18 to 20 hyperthyroidism patients and 15 to 17 patients who later progressed to ophthalmopathy. According to the paper, TCR Vbeta CDR3 sequencing was carried out on over 130 peripheral blood samples, which came from fewer than 50 ophthalmopathy, 75 or so hyperthyroidism and roughly 17 progressor patients.

Looking up the germline V gene yields CDR1 MGHRA and CDR2 YSYEKL. V and J lose 8 bases and 5 bases, and a span of 19 bases separates them. Spanning cysteine to phenylalanine, the CDR3 consists of 14 amino acids. Only the CDR3 region is kept as DNA, spanning 42 bases read in frame from base 1. Ophthalmopathy patients had moderately to severely active disease, with a Clinical Activity Score of 3 or more, a NOSPECS grade of 4 or more, and a disease duration of less than 3 months. Any patient with an uncontrolled infection, another autoimmune disease, pregnancy or lactation was excluded. Diagnoses were based on clinical symptoms, serum thyroxine and TRAb, thyroid ultrasound and orbital computed tomography. Ficoll-Paque density gradient centrifugation was used to isolate PBMCs from 10 ml of fresh peripheral blood. Total RNA was extracted using Trizol reagent, and RNA quality was assessed on an Agilent 2100 Bioanalyzer.

The investigation overall reported the following: Most expanded thyroid clonotypes (frequency above 0.001) were also found in blood, which suggests that blood repertoires may mirror thyroid immune responses. No statistical method was used to fix the sample size in advance, and group allocation was not hidden from the investigators. A model built on a 13 V-J signature distinguished ophthalmopathy from stable hyperthyroidism, reaching 87.88% sensitivity and 81.08% specificity in cross-validation and 80%/75% in testing. In validation, the model predicted progression to ophthalmopathy a median of about 6 months before onset, with about 70% sensitivity and just under 75% specificity.

This clonotype was picked up many times. The antigen it binds to is not known. The sample holds no much larger clone one base away, and base qualities are not on file. The TCR beta CDR3 regions were amplified from the RNA transcripts. A first-round RT-PCR of the TCR CDR3 used the HTBI primer set with the Qiagen OneStep RT-PCR kit. Libraries were constructed in a second round of multiplex PCR, after which size selection and purification were carried out. The libraries were sequenced on an Illumina HiSeq2000 using paired-end 100 bp reads. In the original analysis: Raw data were processed with SOAPnuke, discarding reads with adapters, uncalled bases, mean Phred below 15, or no exact constant-primer or identifier match. COPE v1.2.5 was used to merge high-quality paired reads, and clonotypes were defined as unique nucleotide sequences. MiTCR v1.1 was used to align the clonotypes against IMGT TRBV, TRBD and TRBJ reference segments. Analysis was restricted to V-J combinations with a frequency above 0.0001, which covered roughly 99% of repertoires. A TCS score was defined as the ratio of F50 (clonal expansion) to E x V (chaos), with BLOSUM62-based TCRdist applied between CDR3 peptides within each V-J. Welch's t-statistics and random forest reduced several hundred V-J features to 10 to 15, which were used in a naive Bayes classifier (R e1071). Using fastp trimming at Q25 and MiXCR clonotype assembly, TCRdb reanalyzed the public sequencing data and kept in-frame beta chains. When rows share a CDR3 protein, they turn into one entry using the most common DNA and genes. The V and J calls here are based on TCRdb, not the publication. This sample is represented by about 480,000 distinct CDR3 sequences; less than 25% of them were singletons. The ten largest clones add up to over 9% of the sample.

This sequence was found in a woman aged 25-40 years with Graves' ophthalmopathy. The sequence links TRBV4-1 to TRBJ2-7; D gene: possibly TRBD1, on 8 matching bases. Source material: blood. In nucleotide form, the sequence is TGCGCCAGCTCTACAGGGGGGGCGTTAAACGAGCAGTACTTC. Translated, this gives CASSTGGALNEQYF.